Sequencing of this TCR beta chain was carried out in a study of regulatory T cells in long-lasting Graves disease. There are 14 residues in the CDR3. Trimming left V 8 bases short and J 0 bases short, with 12 bases between. This clonotype was counted at least ten times. Its antigen is not identified. This sample's time point: newly diagnosed GD, antithyroid drugs for less than 3 months. The TCR library was made from RNA that had been extracted from PBMCs in TRIzol. The study, taken as a whole, reports: Preferential use of TRBV28, TRBJ1-2 and TRBJ2-5 was seen in persistent disease. Newly diagnosed patients had higher TCR diversity than persistent Graves' patients did.

Combining iRepertoire HTBI primers with Arm-PCR of CDR3 regions, the authors built TCR beta libraries. TCRdb processed the multiplex PCR reads anew with MiXCR; each CDR3 protein has one entry. The sample shows 550,000 to 600,000 distinct CDR3 sequences, about 16% of them seen only once. Another study also made use of these data, one on T cells in Graves' hyperthyroidism and ophthalmopathy. This second study says: Uncontrolled infection, other autoimmune disease, pregnancy and lactation each barred patients from inclusion.

This sequence was found in a man younger than 30 with Graves disease. The chain combines TRBV12-3 or TRBV12-4 with TRBJ2-3; D might be TRBD1 or TRBD2, each matching 5 bases. Sequenced material: peripheral blood mononuclear cells (PBMCs), taken at new diagnosis, from a patient treated with antithyroid drugs. The CDR3 DNA sequence: TGTGCCAGCGTCCCGGGGCGGAGCACAGATACGCAGTATTTT. Translation gives CASVPGRSTDTQYF.